The 7 T cell receptor beta chains reported below all come from one sample, sequenced in a study of siplizumab effects on memory and regulatory T cells. Only in-frame clones appear in the TCRdb table, and some are missing; sequencing was by immunoSEQ multiplex PCR. The sample contains tens of thousands of clones, nearly 95% of which appear only once. Sequencing used non-Treg CD4+ T cells sorted from blood. Receptors were obtained from a human donor in good health.

The sample holds one count of this clone. The chain employs TRBV5-4 and TRBJ2-7, with D possibly TRBD1 on 6 matching bases. Germline CDR1 is SGHNT and CDR2 is YYREEE (reference sequence). The CDR3 is 16 residues long. V lost 0 bases and J 5 bases, leaving 18 bases between the germline ends. The CDR3 nucleotides read TGTGCCAGCAGCTTGGGTAATGCTAGGGGGTTCGACGAGCAGTACTTC. Its protein is CASSLGNARGFDEQYF.

The CDR3 is CATSRGEGRDMGQPQHF. The CDR3 DNA sequence: TGTGCCACCAGCAGAGGTGAGGGCAGGGACATGGGGCAGCCCCAGCATTTT. V and J are TRBV15 and TRBJ1-5, with a possible D match to TRBD1 (6 bases). Deletions cut 1 base from V and 7 bases from J, with 20 bases between. This CDR3 has 17 residues. Germline V gene sequence: CDR1 LNHNV, CDR2 YYDKDF (reference sequence).

The chain has TRBV5-6 and TRBJ2-6; D remains ambiguous. This CDR3 is built from 14 residues. Trimming stripped 4 bases from V and 3 bases from J, with 8 bases between. The germline V gene encodes CDR1 SGHDT and CDR2 YYEEEE. CDR3 amino acids: CASSRFGGANVLTF. The CDR3 nucleotides read TGTGCCAGCAGCCGTTTTGGTGGGGCCAACGTCCTGACTTTC.

This rearrangement joins TRBV5-4 to TRBJ2-1; D perhaps matches TRBD2 (6 bases). This CDR3 comprises 16 residues. V gave up 0 bases and J gave up 4 bases, with 14 bases separating them. Germline V gene sequence: CDR1 SGHNT, CDR2 YYREEE (reference sequence). Here the CDR3 reads CASSLGVAVVYNEQFF. CDR3 DNA sequence: TGTGCCAGCAGCTTGGGCGTAGCGGTCGTTTACAATGAGCAGTTCTTC.

This chain links TRBV7-6 with TRBJ1-5; D might be TRBD1 (5 bases). From germline, CDR1 is SGHVS and CDR2 FNYEAQ. Trimming pared 3 bases from V and 0 bases from J, leaving 6 bases between. The CDR3 covers 14 residues. The CDR3 loop is CASSLTASNQPQHF. For the CDR3, the DNA is TGTGCCAGCAGCTTGACAGCTAGCAATCAGCCCCAGCATTTT.

The chain joins TRBV30 to TRBJ1-1, with 12 bases that match TRBD1. After removal of 2 bases from V and 1 base from J, the junction contained 5 bases not matched to a gene. This CDR3 spans 16 amino acids. Germline loops: CDR1 GTSNPN, CDR2 SVGIG (reference sequence). CDR3 amino acids: CAWSPGTGGRNTEAFF. In DNA, the CDR3 is TGTGCCTGGAGTCCCGGGACAGGGGGCCGGAACACTGAAGCTTTCTTT.

The chain is built from TRBV25-1 and TRBJ2-3; 9 nucleotides agree with TRBD2. Losses at the gene ends were 6 bases for V and 3 bases for J; bases not matched to a gene: 4. The CDR3 is 14 residues long. In germline, CDR1 is MGHDK, CDR2 SYGVNS. CDR3 amino acids: CASSLAGSTDTQYF. Here the CDR3 DNA reads TGTGCCAGCAGCCTAGCGGGATCTACAGATACGCAGTATTTT.